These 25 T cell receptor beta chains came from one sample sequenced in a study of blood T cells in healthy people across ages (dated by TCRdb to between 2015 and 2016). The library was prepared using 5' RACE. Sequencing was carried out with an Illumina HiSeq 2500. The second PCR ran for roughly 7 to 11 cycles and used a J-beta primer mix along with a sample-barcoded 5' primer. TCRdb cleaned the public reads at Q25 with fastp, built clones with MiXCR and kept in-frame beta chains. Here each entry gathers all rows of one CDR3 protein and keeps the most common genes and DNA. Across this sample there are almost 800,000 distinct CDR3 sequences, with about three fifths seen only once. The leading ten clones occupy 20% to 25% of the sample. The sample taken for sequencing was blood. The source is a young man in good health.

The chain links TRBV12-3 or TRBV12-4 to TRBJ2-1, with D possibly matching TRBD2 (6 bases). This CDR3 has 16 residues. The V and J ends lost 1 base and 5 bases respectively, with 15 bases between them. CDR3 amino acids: CASSLGGLRNHNEQFF. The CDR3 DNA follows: TGTGCCAGCAGTTTAGGGGGACTCCGAAATCACAATGAGCAGTTCTTC.

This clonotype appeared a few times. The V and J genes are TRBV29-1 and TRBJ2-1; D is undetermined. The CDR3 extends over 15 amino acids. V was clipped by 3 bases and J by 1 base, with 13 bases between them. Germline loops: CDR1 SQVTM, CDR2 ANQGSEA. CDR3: CSVEGKYRSYNEQFF. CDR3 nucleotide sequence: TGCAGCGTTGAGGGGAAATACCGGTCCTACAATGAGCAGTTCTTC.

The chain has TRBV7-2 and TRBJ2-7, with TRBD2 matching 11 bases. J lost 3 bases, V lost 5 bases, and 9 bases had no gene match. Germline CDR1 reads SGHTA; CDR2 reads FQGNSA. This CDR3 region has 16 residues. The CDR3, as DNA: TGTGCCAGCAGCCCAGCCGGACTAGCGGGTTACTACGAGCAGTACTTC. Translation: CASSPAGLAGYYEQYF. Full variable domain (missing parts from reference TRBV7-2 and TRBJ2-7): GAGVSQSPSNKVTEKGKDVELRCDPISGHTALYWYRQSLGQGLEFLIYFQGNSAPDKSGLPSDRFSAERTGGSVSTLTIQRTQQEDSAVYLCASSPAGLAGYYEQYFGPGTRLTVT.

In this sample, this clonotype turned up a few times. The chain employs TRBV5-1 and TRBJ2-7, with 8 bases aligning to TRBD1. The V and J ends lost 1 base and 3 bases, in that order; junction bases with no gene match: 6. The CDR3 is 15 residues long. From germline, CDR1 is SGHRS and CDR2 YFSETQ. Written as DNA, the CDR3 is TGCGCCAGCAGCTTGTTGCAGGGGGCGGGCTACGAGCAGTACTTC. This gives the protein CASSLLQGAGYEQYF.

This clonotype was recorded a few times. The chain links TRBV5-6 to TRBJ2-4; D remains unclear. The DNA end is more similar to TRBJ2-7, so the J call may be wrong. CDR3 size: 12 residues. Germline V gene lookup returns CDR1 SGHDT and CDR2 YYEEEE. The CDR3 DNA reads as TGTGCCAGCAGCCTAGACTTCACCGAGCAGTACTTC. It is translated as CASSLDFTEQYF.

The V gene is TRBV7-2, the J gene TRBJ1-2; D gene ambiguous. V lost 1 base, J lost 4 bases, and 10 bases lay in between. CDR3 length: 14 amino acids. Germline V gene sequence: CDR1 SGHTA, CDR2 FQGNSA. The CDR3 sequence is CASSLGQPTYGYTF. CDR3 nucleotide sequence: TGTGCCAGCAGCTTAGGGCAACCAACCTATGGCTACACCTTC.

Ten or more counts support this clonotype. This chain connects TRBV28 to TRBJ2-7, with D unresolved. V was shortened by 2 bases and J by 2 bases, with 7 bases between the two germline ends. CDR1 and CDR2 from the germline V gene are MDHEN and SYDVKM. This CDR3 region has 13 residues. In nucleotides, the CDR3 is TGTGCCAGCAGTTTAGGCGTTACCTACGAGCAGTACTTC. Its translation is CASSLGVTYEQYF.

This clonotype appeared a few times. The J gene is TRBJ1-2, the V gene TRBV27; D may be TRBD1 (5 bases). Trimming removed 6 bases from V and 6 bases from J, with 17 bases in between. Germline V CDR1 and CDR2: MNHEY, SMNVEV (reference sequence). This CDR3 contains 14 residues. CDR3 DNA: TGTGCCAGCAGCTGGCAGGGTAATACGGATGGCTACACCTTC. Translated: CASSWQGNTDGYTF.

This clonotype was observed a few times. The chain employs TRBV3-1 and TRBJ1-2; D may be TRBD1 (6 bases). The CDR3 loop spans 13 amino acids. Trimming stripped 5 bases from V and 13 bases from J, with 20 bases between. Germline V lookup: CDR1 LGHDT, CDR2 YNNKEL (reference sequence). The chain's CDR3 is CASSFGQTYGCTF. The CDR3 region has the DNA TGTGCCAGCAGCTTCGGACAGACTTATGGGTGCACCTTC.

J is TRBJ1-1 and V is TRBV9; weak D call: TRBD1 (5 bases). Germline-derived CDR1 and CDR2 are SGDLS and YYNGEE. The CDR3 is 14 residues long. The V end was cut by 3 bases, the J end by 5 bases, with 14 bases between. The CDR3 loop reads CASSGEGRRTEAFF. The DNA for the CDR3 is TGTGCCAGCAGCGGAGAGGGGAGGAGAACTGAAGCTTTCTTT.

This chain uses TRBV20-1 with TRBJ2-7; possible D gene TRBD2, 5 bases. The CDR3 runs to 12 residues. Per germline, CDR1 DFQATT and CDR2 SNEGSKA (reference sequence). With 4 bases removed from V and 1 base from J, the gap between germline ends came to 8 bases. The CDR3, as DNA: TGCAGTGCTAATGAGGGTTCCTACGAGCAGTACTTC. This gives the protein CSANEGSYEQYF.

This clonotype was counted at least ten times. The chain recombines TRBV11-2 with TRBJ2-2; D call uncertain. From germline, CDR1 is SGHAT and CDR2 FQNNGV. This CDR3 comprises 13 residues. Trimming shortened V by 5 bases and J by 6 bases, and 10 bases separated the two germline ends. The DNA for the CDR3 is TGTGCCAGCAGCAGGATTTTACCCGGGGAGCTGTTTTTT. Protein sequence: CASSRILPGELFF.

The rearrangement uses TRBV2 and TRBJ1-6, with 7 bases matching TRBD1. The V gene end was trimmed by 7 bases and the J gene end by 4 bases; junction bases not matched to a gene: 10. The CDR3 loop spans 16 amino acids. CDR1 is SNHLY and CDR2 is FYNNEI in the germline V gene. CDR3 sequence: CASTRGQARYNSPLHF. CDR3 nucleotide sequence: TGTGCCAGCACCAGAGGACAGGCCAGGTATAATTCACCCCTCCACTTT.

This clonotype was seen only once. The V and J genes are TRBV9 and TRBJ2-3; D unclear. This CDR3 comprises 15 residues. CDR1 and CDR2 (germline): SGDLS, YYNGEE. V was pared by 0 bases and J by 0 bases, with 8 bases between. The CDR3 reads CASSVEAGSTDTQYF. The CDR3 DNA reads TGTGCCAGCAGCGTAGAGGCAGGTAGCACAGATACGCAGTATTTT.

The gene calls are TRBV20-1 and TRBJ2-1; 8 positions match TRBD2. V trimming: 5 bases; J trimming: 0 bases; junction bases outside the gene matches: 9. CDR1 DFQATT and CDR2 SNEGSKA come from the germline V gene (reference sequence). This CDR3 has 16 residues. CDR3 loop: CSAGGGRSYSYNEQFF. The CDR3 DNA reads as TGCAGTGCTGGGGGCGGGAGGTCCTACTCCTACAATGAGCAGTTCTTC.

The CDR3 bases are TGTGCCAGCAGTTTATGGGCTAGCGGGAGTTCCGAGCAGTACTTC. It codes for CASSLWASGSSEQYF. The chain recombines TRBV27 with TRBJ2-7, with 10 bases matching TRBD2. J gave up 6 bases and V 1 base, and 6 bases lay outside the gene matches. Looked up from germline, CDR1 is MNHEY and CDR2 is SMNVEV (reference sequence). The CDR3 length is 15 residues.

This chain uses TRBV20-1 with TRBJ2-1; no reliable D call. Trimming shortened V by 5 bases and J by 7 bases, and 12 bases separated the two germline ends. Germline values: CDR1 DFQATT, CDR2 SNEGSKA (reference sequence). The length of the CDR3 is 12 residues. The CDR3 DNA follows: TGCAGTGCTTCCCACTTAGGGAATGAGCAGTTCTTC. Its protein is CSASHLGNEQFF.

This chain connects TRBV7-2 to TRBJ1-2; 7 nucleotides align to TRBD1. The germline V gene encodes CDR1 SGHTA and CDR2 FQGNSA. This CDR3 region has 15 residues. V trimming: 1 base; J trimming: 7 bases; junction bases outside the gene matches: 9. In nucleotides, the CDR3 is TGTGCCAGCAGCTTAGGGGACAGAATGACTTCTGGCTACACCTTC. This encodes CASSLGDRMTSGYTF.

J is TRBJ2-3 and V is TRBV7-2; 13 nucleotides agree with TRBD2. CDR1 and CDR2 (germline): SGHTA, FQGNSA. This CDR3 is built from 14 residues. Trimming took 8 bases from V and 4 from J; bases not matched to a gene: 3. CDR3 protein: CASGGLAGADTQYF. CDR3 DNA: TGTGCCAGCGGTGGACTAGCGGGAGCAGATACGCAGTATTTT. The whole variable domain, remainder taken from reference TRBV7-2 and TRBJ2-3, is GAGVSQSPSNKVTEKGKDVELRCDPISGHTALYWYRQSLGQGLEFLIYFQGNSAPDKSGLPSDRFSAERTGGSVSTLTIQRTQQEDSAVYLCASGGLAGADTQYFGPGTRLTVL.

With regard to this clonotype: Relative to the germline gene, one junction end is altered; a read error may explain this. CDR3 DNA sequence: TGCAGTGTTAGACAGGGGACGGATCAGCCCCAGCATTTT. Protein: CSVRQGTDQPQHF. The J gene is TRBJ1-5, the V gene TRBV20-1; 8 positions agree with TRBD1. Germline V lookup: CDR1 DFQATT, CDR2 SNEGSKA (reference sequence). The CDR3 spans 13 residues.

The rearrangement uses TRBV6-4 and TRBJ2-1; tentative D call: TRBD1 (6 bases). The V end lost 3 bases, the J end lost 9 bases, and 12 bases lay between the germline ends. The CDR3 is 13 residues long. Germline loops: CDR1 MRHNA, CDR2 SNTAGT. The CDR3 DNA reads TGTGCCAGCAGTGATATAGTCAGGGGTGAGCAGTTCTTC. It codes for CASSDIVRGEQFF.

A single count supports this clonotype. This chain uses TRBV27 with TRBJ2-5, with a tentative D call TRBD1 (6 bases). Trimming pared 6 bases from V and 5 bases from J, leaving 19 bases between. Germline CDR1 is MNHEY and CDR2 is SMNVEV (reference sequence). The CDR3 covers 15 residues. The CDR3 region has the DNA TGTGCCAGCAGCCGAACAGGGTCCAGCTGGGAGACCCAGTACTTC. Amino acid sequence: CASSRTGSSWETQYF.

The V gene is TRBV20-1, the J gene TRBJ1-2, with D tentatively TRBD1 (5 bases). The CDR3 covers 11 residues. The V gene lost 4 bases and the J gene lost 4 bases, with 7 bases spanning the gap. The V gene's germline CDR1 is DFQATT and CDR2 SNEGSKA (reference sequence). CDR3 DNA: TGCAGTGCTATAGGGGTCTATGGCTACACCTTC. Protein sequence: CSAIGVYGYTF.

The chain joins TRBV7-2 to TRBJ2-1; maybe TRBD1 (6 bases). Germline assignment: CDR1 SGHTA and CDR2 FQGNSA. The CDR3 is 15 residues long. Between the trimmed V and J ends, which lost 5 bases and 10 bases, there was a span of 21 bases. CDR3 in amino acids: CASSPVGGASGEQFF. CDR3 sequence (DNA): TGTGCCAGCAGCCCCGTAGGGGGAGCTTCAGGCGAGCAGTTCTTC.

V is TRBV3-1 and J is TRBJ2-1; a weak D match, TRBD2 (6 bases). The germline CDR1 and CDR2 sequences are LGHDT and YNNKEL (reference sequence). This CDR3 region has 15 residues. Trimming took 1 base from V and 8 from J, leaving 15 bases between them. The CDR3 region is CASSQAGGMVDEQFF. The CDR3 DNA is TGTGCCAGCAGCCAAGCAGGCGGGATGGTGGATGAGCAGTTCTTC.